A single sample is the source of the 4 T cell receptor beta chains below, sequenced in a study of Graves' ophthalmopathy and Graves' hyperthyroidism. Amplification from RNA transcripts yielded the TCR beta CDR3 regions. First-round RT-PCR with HTBI primers preceded a second-round multiplex PCR. TCRdb re-analysed the multiplex PCR reads in MiXCR, keeping a single row per CDR3 protein. The sample records about 480,000 distinct CDR3 sequences, about an eighth being singletons. Sequencing was performed on blood. The receptors here all came from a woman aged 25-40 years with Graves' ophthalmopathy.

This clonotype was seen ten or more times. The gene calls are TRBV5-1 and TRBJ2-5; TRBD2 agrees at 7 bases. CDR3 length equals 16 residues. Germline V gene lookup returns CDR1 SGHRS and CDR2 YFSETQ. With 1 base clipped from V and 0 bases from J, the junction kept 6 bases outside the gene matches. The CDR3 region has the DNA TGCGCCAGCAGCTTGAGCTGGGGGGGGTACCAAGAGACCCAGTACTTC. Translated, it gives CASSLSWGGYQETQYF. Using reference TRBV5-1 and TRBJ2-5 for the parts outside the CDR3, the full variable domain is KAGVTQTPRYLIKTRGQQVTLSCSPISGHRSVSWYQQTPGQGLQFLFEYFSETQRNKGNFPGRFSGRQFSNSRSEMNVSTLELGDSALYLCASSLSWGGYQETQYFGPGTRLLVL.

Many counts were recorded for this clonotype. The chain employs TRBV2 and TRBJ2-7; possible D gene TRBD1, 6 bases. This CDR3 is built from 14 residues. Per germline, CDR1 SNHLY and CDR2 FYNNEI. Trimming cost V 7 bases and J 7 bases, with 20 bases left between them. Here the CDR3 reads CASNKDRSPGEQYF. The CDR3 nucleotides are TGTGCCAGCAATAAGGACAGATCTCCAGGGGAGCAGTACTTC. The whole variable domain, filled in from reference TRBV2 and TRBJ2-7, reads EPEVTQTPSHQVTQMGQEVILRCVPISNHLYFYWYRQILGQKVEFLVSFYNNEISEKSEIFDDQFSVERPDGSNFTLKIRSTKLEDSAMYFCASNKDRSPGEQYFGPGTRLTVT.

This clonotype appeared many times. The chain is built from TRBV6-2 or TRBV6-3 and TRBJ2-7; 7 bases match TRBD2. Germline CDR1 reads MNHEY; CDR2 reads SVGEGT. V shed 1 base and J 2 bases; nucleotides not matched to a gene: 8. This CDR3 spans 16 amino acids. The CDR3, as DNA: TGTGCCAGCAGTTACTGGTGGCGGGAGATTCCCTACGAGCAGTACTTC. This translates into CASSYWWREIPYEQYF.

This clonotype came up many times. The gene calls are TRBV2 and TRBJ2-7; 7 positions match TRBD2. CDR3 length equals 14 residues. Germline CDR1 and CDR2: SNHLY and FYNNEI. The trim removed 3 bases at V and 0 bases at J, leaving 2 bases unmatched. This chain's CDR3 is CASSDLADSYEQYF. In DNA, the CDR3 is TGTGCCAGCAGTGACCTAGCGGACTCCTACGAGCAGTACTTC.